The clone carrying this T cell receptor (beta chain) was counted a few times. Its antigen is undetermined. These data are taken from a study of T-cell reconstitution after alpha-beta-depleted transplantation in children. General study results and limits: Reports say that about two months after transplant, the alpha-beta T cells came out of several hundred graft clones that had expanded. From surviving recipient T cells and thymic progenitors came the high day-60 TCRbeta diversity observed in some patients.

Researchers prepared the TCRbeta library using unique molecular identifiers, the study reports. A single record per CDR3 protein comes from TCRdb applying MiXCR to the PCR reads. The table shows approximately 630,000 distinct CDR3 sequences, with around 12% occurring only once. Sequenced material: PBMCs, taken before TCRalphabeta/CD19-depleted stem cell transplant. This clonotype originated in a girl aged 2-10 years with congenital amegakaryocytic thrombocytopenia, due to receive a stem cell transplant.

The CDR3 DNA follows: TGCGCCAGCAGAACCTTCGGCACAGATACGCAGTATTTT. Translation gives CASRTFGTDTQYF. The chain has TRBV5-1 and TRBJ2-3; D uncertain. CDR1 and CDR2 (germline): SGHRS, YFSETQ. V was trimmed by 5 bases and J by 1 base, leaving 8 bases between them. There are 13 residues in the CDR3.